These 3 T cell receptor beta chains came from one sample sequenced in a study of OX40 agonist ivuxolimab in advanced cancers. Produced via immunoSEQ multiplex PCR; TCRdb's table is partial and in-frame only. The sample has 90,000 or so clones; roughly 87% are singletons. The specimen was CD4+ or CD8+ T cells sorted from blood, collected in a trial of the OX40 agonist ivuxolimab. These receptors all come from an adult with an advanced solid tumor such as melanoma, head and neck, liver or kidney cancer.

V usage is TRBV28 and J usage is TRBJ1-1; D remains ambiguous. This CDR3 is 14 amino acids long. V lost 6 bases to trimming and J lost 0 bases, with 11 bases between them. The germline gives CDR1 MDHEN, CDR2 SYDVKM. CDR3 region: CASSPNAMNTEAFF. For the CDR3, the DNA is TGTGCCAGCAGCCCGAACGCCATGAACACTGAAGCTTTCTTT.

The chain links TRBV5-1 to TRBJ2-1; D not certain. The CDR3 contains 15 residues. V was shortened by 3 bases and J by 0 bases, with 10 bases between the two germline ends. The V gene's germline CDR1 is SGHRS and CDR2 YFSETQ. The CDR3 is CASSSSMSSYNEQFF. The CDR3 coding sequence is TGCGCCAGCAGCTCGTCCATGAGCTCCTACAATGAGCAGTTCTTC.

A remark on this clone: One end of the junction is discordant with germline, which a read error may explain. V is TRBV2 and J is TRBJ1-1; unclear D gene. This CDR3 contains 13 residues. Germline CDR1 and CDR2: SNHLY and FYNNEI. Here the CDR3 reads CASREERRTEAFF. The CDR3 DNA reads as TGTGCCAGCAGGGAAGAAAGGAGGACTGAAGCTTTCTTT.